The next 23 T cell receptor beta chains were all read from a single sample in a study of T cell responses to AZD1222 COVID-19 vaccine. Method: immunoSEQ multiplex PCR; TCRdb's copy keeps in-frame clones and lacks some. The repertoire holds about 150,000 clones, with approximately 88% as singletons. This material consisted of peripheral blood, taken on day 0 of MenACWY control vaccination. These receptors were collected from an adult in good health.

V is TRBV20-1 and J is TRBJ2-1; no definite D call. The CDR3 has 12 residues. Germline CDR1 and CDR2: DFQATT and SNEGSKA (reference sequence). Trimming pared 3 bases from V and 7 bases from J, leaving 10 bases between. CDR3 amino acids: CSASRSVNEQFF. The CDR3 DNA follows: TGCAGTGCTAGTAGATCTGTGAATGAGCAGTTCTTC.

The chain combines TRBV2 with TRBJ1-5, with D tentatively TRBD1 (6 bases). CDR1 is SNHLY and CDR2 is FYNNEI in the germline V gene. The V end lost 8 bases, the J end lost 2 bases, and 10 bases lay between the germline ends. CDR3 length: 13 residues. CDR3 sequence reads: CASCNRGNQPQHF. CDR3 in DNA: TGTGCCAGCTGTAACAGGGGCAATCAGCCCCAGCATTTT.

The chain links TRBV10-3 to TRBJ2-3; unclear D gene. This CDR3 is 14 amino acids long. CDR1 is ENHRY, CDR2 SYGVKD, per germline. Trimming cost V 4 bases and J 4 bases, with 12 bases left between them. The CDR3 DNA sequence: TGTGCCATCAGTGCCCGAGACCAGCCAGATACGCAGTATTTT. Translated: CAISARDQPDTQYF.

CDR3 DNA: TGTGCCAGCAGCTTAGGACAGGGGGAGACCCAGTACTTC. It yields the protein CASSLGQGETQYF. The rearrangement joins TRBV7-3 to TRBJ2-5; 9 nucleotides match TRBD1. V lost 2 bases to trimming and J lost 5 bases; unmatched junction nucleotides: 0. The CDR3 totals 13 residues. Germline values: CDR1 SGHTA, CDR2 FQGTGA.

The genes are TRBV7-9 and TRBJ2-3; 11 nucleotides line up with TRBD2. After removal of 4 bases from V and 4 bases from J, the junction contained 10 bases not matched to a gene. CDR1 is SEHNR, CDR2 FQNEAQ, per germline (reference sequence). There are 17 residues in the CDR3. The CDR3 reads CASSSGLAVVHPDTQYF. The CDR3 bases are TGTGCCAGCAGCTCGGGACTAGCGGTGGTCCACCCAGATACGCAGTATTTT.

The J gene is TRBJ1-6, the V gene TRBV7-9; D might be TRBD1 (5 bases). The V gene's germline CDR1 is SEHNR and CDR2 FQNEAQ (reference sequence). The V end was cut by 5 bases, the J end by 9 bases, with 17 bases between. The CDR3 has 15 amino acids. CDR3 in DNA: TGTGCCAGCAGCCTAGACGGGACGGGGGTTTCACCCCTCCACTTT. This sequence encodes CASSLDGTGVSPLHF.

The genes are TRBV29-1 and TRBJ2-2, with D perhaps TRBD2 (5 bases). The CDR3 loop spans 13 amino acids. Trimming shortened V by 3 bases and J by 7 bases, and 12 bases separated the two germline ends. Germline V gene lookup returns CDR1 SQVTM and CDR2 ANQGSEA. CDR3: CSVDREWGGELFF. The CDR3 nucleotides read TGCAGCGTTGATCGGGAATGGGGCGGGGAGCTGTTTTTT.

The V call is TRBV6-5, the J call TRBJ1-4; maybe TRBD1 (6 bases). Germline assignment: CDR1 MNHEY and CDR2 SVGAGI. This CDR3 has 14 residues. V shed 5 bases and J shed 4 bases, with 11 bases lying between them. CDR3 in amino acids: CASSPGHINEKLFF. The CDR3 region has the DNA TGTGCCAGCAGTCCGGGACACATTAATGAAAAACTGTTTTTT.

V and J are TRBV5-1 and TRBJ1-2; TRBD1 might be the D (5 bases). V dropped 0 bases and J dropped 2 bases, with 8 bases sitting between them. The germline V gene encodes CDR1 SGHRS and CDR2 YFSETQ. This CDR3 spans 14 amino acids. The CDR3 nucleotides read TGCGCCAGCAGCTTGGAGTGGGGGAACTATGGCTACACCTTC. It specifies CASSLEWGNYGYTF.

This chain connects TRBV28 to TRBJ1-3, with unresolved D. The germline V gene encodes CDR1 MDHEN and CDR2 SYDVKM. The CDR3 length is 13 residues. V was cut by 5 bases and J by 1 base, with 6 bases left in between. DNA for the CDR3: TGTGCCAGCAGTAGGGCGTCTGGAAACACCATATATTTT. This codes for CASSRASGNTIYF.

The chain joins TRBV18 to TRBJ1-4; 8 bases are a match to TRBD1. CDR1 and CDR2 from the germline V gene are KGHSH and LQKENI. V gave up 5 bases and J gave up 5 bases; unmatched junction bases: 4. This CDR3 is built from 14 residues. CDR3 sequence: CASSDRQGNEKLFF. CDR3 coding DNA: TGTGCCAGCTCAGACAGACAGGGGAATGAAAAACTGTTTTTT.

A few counts support this clone. This rearrangement joins TRBV19 to TRBJ1-6; perhaps TRBD1 as D (6 bases). The CDR3 extends over 16 amino acids. The V end was cut by 5 bases, the J end by 5 bases, with 16 bases between. The germline V gene encodes CDR1 LNHDA and CDR2 SQIVND (reference sequence). The CDR3 region is CASSASTGRNNSPLHF. In DNA, the CDR3 is TGTGCCAGTAGTGCTTCGACAGGAAGGAATAATTCACCCCTCCACTTT.

CDR3 in DNA: TGTGCCAGCAGTCGGACAGAGGCCAACACTGAAGCTTTCTTT. Translating it yields CASSRTEANTEAFF. This sequence joins TRBV6-2 or TRBV6-3 and TRBJ1-1, with a weak D call TRBD1 (6 bases). The germline V gene has CDR1 MNHEY and CDR2 SVGEGT. Trimming took 5 bases from V and 2 from J, leaving 12 bases between them. CDR3 length equals 14 residues.

This sequence joins TRBV7-2 and TRBJ2-5, with a tentative D call TRBD1 (6 bases). V was shortened by 4 bases and J by 7 bases, with 10 bases between the two germline ends. CDR3 length: 12 residues. Per germline, CDR1 SGHTA and CDR2 FQGNSA. The CDR3 nucleotides read TGTGCCAGCAGCTCAGGGGAAGCGACCCAGTACTTC. Its protein is CASSSGEATQYF.

As to this clone: Other nucleotide sequences from this sample produce the same CDR3. The genes are TRBV28 and TRBJ1-5, with a tentative D call TRBD1 (5 bases). V lost 2 bases to trimming and J lost 3 bases, with 8 bases between them. The CDR3 runs to 14 residues. CDR1 is MDHEN and CDR2 is SYDVKM in the germline V gene. In DNA, the CDR3 is TGTGCCAGCAGTTTAACAGGCTACAATCAGCCCCAGCATTTT. Translating gives CASSLTGYNQPQHF.

The CDR3 DNA sequence: TGCGCCAGCAGCTTGATCGGGACTTTGCAAGAGACCCAGTACTTC. Its translation: CASSLIGTLQETQYF. This chain connects TRBV5-1 to TRBJ2-5, with D perhaps TRBD2 (6 bases). The CDR3 covers 15 residues. Between the trimmed V and J ends, which lost 1 base and 2 bases, there was a span of 12 bases. Germline V gives CDR1 SGHRS, CDR2 YFSETQ.

V and J are TRBV24-1 and TRBJ2-3; 8 positions match TRBD1. The CDR3 runs 16 residues. V gave up 5 bases and J gave up 8 bases; unmatched junction bases: 14. From germline, CDR1 is KGHDR and CDR2 SFDVKD. The CDR3: CATSGLSTGVDATQYF. In nucleotides, the CDR3 is TGTGCCACCAGTGGGCTATCGACAGGGGTAGATGCTACGCAGTATTTT.

The chain couples TRBV6-5 to TRBJ1-2; D is ambiguous. This CDR3 has 11 amino acids. The germline V gene encodes CDR1 MNHEY and CDR2 SVGAGI. V was clipped by 8 bases and J by 12 bases, with 16 bases between them. For the CDR3, the DNA is TGTGCCAGCGGCATAAACACTGAACACACCTTC. Its protein product is CASGINTEHTF.

The chain carries TRBV11-2 and TRBJ1-6, with a tentative D call TRBD1 (5 bases). Between the trimmed V and J ends, which lost 1 base and 7 bases, there was a span of 11 bases. The CDR3 runs 15 residues. Germline CDR1 and CDR2: SGHAT and FQNNGV. The CDR3, as DNA: TGTGCCAGCAGCTTAGTGGCCAGGGCAAATTCACCCCTCCACTTT. Translated, it gives CASSLVARANSPLHF.

The V call is TRBV19, the J call TRBJ1-5; TRBD1 is a possible D gene (6 bases). The CDR3 runs to 16 residues. Germline CDR1 and CDR2: LNHDA and SQIVND (reference sequence). V lost 7 bases, J lost 6 bases, and 22 bases lay in between. Here the CDR3 DNA reads TGTGCCAGTAACCCCAACCGGGGGGCGCAGGGTCAGCCCCAGCATTTT. Its protein is CASNPNRGAQGQPQHF. Drawing the rest from reference TRBV19 and TRBJ1-5, the complete variable domain is DGGITQSPKYLFRKEGQNVTLSCEQNLNHDAMYWYRQDPGQGLRLIYYSQIVNDFQKGDIAEGYSVSREKKESFPLTVTSAQKNPTAFYLCASNPNRGAQGQPQHFGDGTRLSIL.

This clone has more than one count but fewer than ten. This chain uses TRBV7-2 with TRBJ1-6; D gene ambiguous. Germline assignment: CDR1 SGHTA and CDR2 FQGNSA. CDR3 length: 18 residues. Trimming pared 1 base from V and 2 bases from J, leaving 15 bases between. CDR3 amino acids: CASSLVNPTTPYNSPLHF. CDR3 DNA: TGTGCCAGCAGCTTAGTGAATCCAACAACACCCTATAATTCACCCCTCCACTTT.

V gene TRBV6-1 combines with J gene TRBJ1-3; D gene unclear. The germline V gene has CDR1 MNHNS and CDR2 SASEGT. CDR3 length: 16 amino acids. V was clipped by 1 base and J by 1 base, with 11 bases between them. In nucleotides, the CDR3 is TGTGCCAGCAGTGAAGTTGGCCATTCATCTGGAAACACCATATATTTT. Translated: CASSEVGHSSGNTIYF.

CDR3 sequence reads: CASSLLGETQYF. The CDR3 DNA follows: TGTGCCAGCAGCCTACTCGGGGAGACCCAGTACTTC. The chain has TRBV3-1 (or the pseudogene TRBV3-2) and TRBJ2-5; D gene unclear. CDR3 length equals 12 residues. Germline loops: CDR1 LGHDT, CDR2 YNNKEL (reference sequence). Trimming shortened V by 4 bases and J by 5 bases, and 8 bases separated the two germline ends.